This TCR beta chain was observed in a study of tumor-infiltrating lymphocytes in primary liver carcinoma. This clonotype was detected once. Germline is not matched at one junction end, which may reflect a read error. A constant-region primer primed TCR beta cDNA synthesis from 450 to 550 ng of total RNA. Researchers made the TCR beta libraries by running three nested multiplex PCR rounds with slightly modified ARM-PCR. Primers for the first two PCR rounds were TRBV1-TRBV30 forward primers and a C-beta reverse primer (around 11 cycles per round). TCRdb called the multiplex PCR reads again in MiXCR, with one record for every CDR3 protein. Among approximately 53,000 distinct CDR3 sequences listed, around 77% were seen once. This CDR3 region has 21 residues. Per the germline V gene, CDR1 is SGHAT and CDR2 is FQNNGV. Without any cell sorting, about 19-30 mg of bulk tissue yielded co-extracted RNA and DNA. Every one of the tumor samples had a viable tumor cell content above 80%.

This sequence originates from a man aged 40-55 years with primary liver carcinoma and hepatitis B virus infection. The material sequenced was liver tumor tissue from sampling region 5. Subset: tumor region T5, tumor centre. The gene calls are TRBV11-2 and TRBJ2-6, with TRBD1 matching 7 bases. The CDR3 bases are TGTGCTAGCAGCATGGGGGTGGACAGGAGCATTTCCCTCTCTGGGGCCAACGTCCTGACTTTC. This codes for CASSMGVDRSISLSGANVLTF.